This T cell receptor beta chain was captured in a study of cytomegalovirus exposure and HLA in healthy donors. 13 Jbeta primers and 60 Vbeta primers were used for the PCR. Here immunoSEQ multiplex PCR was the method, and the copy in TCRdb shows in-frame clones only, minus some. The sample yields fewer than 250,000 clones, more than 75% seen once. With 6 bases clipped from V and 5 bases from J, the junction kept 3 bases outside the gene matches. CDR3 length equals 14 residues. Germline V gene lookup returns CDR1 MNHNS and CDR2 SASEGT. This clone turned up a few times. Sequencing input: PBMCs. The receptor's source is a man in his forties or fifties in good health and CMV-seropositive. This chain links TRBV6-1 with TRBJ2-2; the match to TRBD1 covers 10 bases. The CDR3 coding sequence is TGTGCCAGCAGGGACAGGGGGAAAACCGGGGAGCTGTTTTTT. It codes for CASRDRGKTGELFF.